The 30 T cell receptor beta chains below were found in one sample sequenced in a study of T cell responses to AZD1222 COVID-19 vaccine. TCRdb's copy holds only in-frame clones and misses some; the assay was immunoSEQ multiplex PCR. Altogether around 130,000 clones are present, approximately 94% being singletons, with the ten largest covering under 7.5%. The sequences come from peripheral blood, collected on day 0 of AZD1222 vaccination. These receptors all stem from an adult in good health.

The chain recombines TRBV2 with TRBJ2-1, with TRBD2 matching over 10 bases. Trimming removed 8 bases from V and 2 bases from J; junction bases left unmatched: 6. The germline V gene has CDR1 SNHLY and CDR2 FYNNEI. This CDR3 spans 15 amino acids. The CDR3 reads CASRTTSGAYNEQFF. The CDR3 nucleotides read TGTGCCAGCCGGACCACTAGCGGGGCCTACAATGAGCAGTTCTTC.

The rearrangement joins TRBV28 to TRBJ1-2, with unresolved D. From germline, CDR1 is MDHEN and CDR2 SYDVKM. The CDR3 spans 15 residues. The V end lost 4 bases, the J end lost 5 bases, and 17 bases lay between the germline ends. The CDR3 bases are TGTGCCAGCAGTTCTCCCTCAGTAAAAGGGTATGGCTACACCTTC. It is translated as CASSSPSVKGYGYTF.

This chain uses TRBV7-6 with TRBJ2-1; D unresolved. The germline V gene encodes CDR1 SGHVS and CDR2 FNYEAQ. The CDR3 length is 14 residues. Trimming stripped 0 bases from V and 1 base from J, with 4 bases between. The CDR3 spells CASSLAPSYNEQFF. The CDR3 region has the DNA TGTGCCAGCAGCTTAGCGCCTTCCTACAATGAGCAGTTCTTC.

This sequence joins TRBV30 and TRBJ2-7; 10 bases are a match to TRBD2. This CDR3 is 15 amino acids long. Germline loops: CDR1 GTSNPN, CDR2 SVGIG (reference sequence). The junction had 10 bases not matched to a gene; V was cut back by 6 bases and J by 2 bases. CDR3 loop: CACSNTGTSAYEQYF. The DNA of the CDR3 is TGTGCCTGCTCCAACACCGGGACTAGCGCCTACGAGCAGTACTTC.

This chain uses TRBV6-1 with TRBJ2-3; D not certain. Trimming shortened V by 2 bases and J by 1 base, and 10 bases separated the two germline ends. Germline V lookup: CDR1 MNHNS, CDR2 SASEGT. The CDR3 covers 15 residues. The CDR3 DNA follows: TGTGCCAGCAGTGAATGGTCCCGACGCACAGATACGCAGTATTTT. Amino acids: CASSEWSRRTDTQYF.

Regarding this clone: The sample has other DNA sequences that encode this CDR3 too. V gene TRBV19 combines with J gene TRBJ2-1; D gene uncertain. This CDR3 comprises 15 residues. The germline V gene encodes CDR1 LNHDA and CDR2 SQIVND (reference sequence). The ends were cut back, 6 bases at V and 0 bases at J, with 12 bases in the middle. The CDR3 region has the DNA TGTGCCAGTAGCATTGCGGAGCCCTCCTACAATGAGCAGTTCTTC. Translated: CASSIAEPSYNEQFF.

V usage is TRBV27 and J usage is TRBJ2-7, with a possible D match to TRBD2 (6 bases). CDR1 is MNHEY and CDR2 is SMNVEV in the germline V gene (reference sequence). CDR3 length: 16 residues. With 0 bases removed from V and 2 bases from J, the gap between germline ends came to 14 bases. CDR3 in amino acids: CASSLSGQGGAYEQYF. In DNA form, the CDR3 reads TGTGCCAGCAGTTTATCGGGCCAAGGAGGGGCCTACGAGCAGTACTTC.

The V and J genes are TRBV27 and TRBJ1-1; no firm D call. V dropped 5 bases and J dropped 1 base, with 14 bases sitting between them. This CDR3 contains 15 residues. Germline-derived CDR1 and CDR2 are MNHEY and SMNVEV (reference sequence). CDR3 loop: CASSPEEAGNTEAFF. CDR3 coding DNA: TGTGCCAGCAGTCCGGAAGAGGCGGGGAACACTGAAGCTTTCTTT.

The chain joins TRBV7-9 to TRBJ1-1; 8 nucleotides line up with TRBD1. Losses at the gene ends were 1 base for V and 4 bases for J; bases not matched to a gene: 2. This CDR3 is built from 14 residues. CDR1 and CDR2 from the germline V gene are SEHNR and FQNEAQ (reference sequence). The CDR3 sequence: CASSLVQGGTEAFF. In DNA, the CDR3 is TGTGCCAGCAGCTTAGTACAGGGGGGCACTGAAGCTTTCTTT.

This rearrangement joins TRBV19 to TRBJ2-1, with 7 nucleotides matching TRBD2. Germline V gives CDR1 LNHDA, CDR2 SQIVND (reference sequence). Germline trimming cut 7 bases from V and 7 bases from J; bases unmatched to any gene: 16. This CDR3 comprises 16 residues. The CDR3 DNA sequence: TGTGCCAGTAAATCGGAGCGGGAAGGGGTACGGAATGAGCAGTTCTTC. It codes for CASKSEREGVRNEQFF.

The chain uses TRBV25-1 and TRBJ1-4, with unresolved D. Trimming removed 7 bases at V and 5 bases at J, with 8 bases between. The CDR3 sequence is 12 residues long. Germline lookup yields CDR1 MGHDK and CDR2 SYGVNS. This chain's CDR3 is CASTTVNEKLFF. CDR3 sequence (DNA): TGTGCCAGCACTACAGTCAATGAAAAACTGTTTTTT.

This sequence joins TRBV27 and TRBJ2-6, with no clear D. CDR3 length: 16 amino acids. The germline CDR1 and CDR2 sequences are MNHEY and SMNVEV (reference sequence). The V and J ends lost 7 bases and 0 bases respectively, with 13 bases between them. The CDR3 is CASKRALNSGANVLTF. The DNA for the CDR3 is TGTGCCAGCAAGAGAGCCCTTAACTCTGGGGCCAACGTCCTGACTTTC. The entire variable domain, with the rest obtained from reference TRBV27 and TRBJ2-6, is as follows: EAQVTQNPRYLITVTGKKLTVTCSQNMNHEYMSWYRQDPGLGLRQIYYSMNVEVTDKGDVPEGYKVSRKEKRNFPLILESPSPNQTSLYFCASKRALNSGANVLTFGAGSRLTVL.

The chain employs TRBV7-9 and TRBJ1-2; D call uncertain. This CDR3 comprises 16 residues. Germline V gives CDR1 SEHNR, CDR2 FQNEAQ (reference sequence). V lost 7 bases and J 4 bases, leaving 22 bases between the germline ends. The CDR3 is CASTLGGSNGFYGYTF. CDR3 DNA: TGTGCCAGCACCCTCGGCGGGTCCAACGGCTTCTATGGCTACACCTTC.

The rearrangement links TRBV24-1 to TRBJ2-3; 13 bases line up with TRBD2. This CDR3 is built from 23 residues. With V trimmed by 4 bases and J by 0 bases, 21 bases remained unmatched. Germline CDR1 reads KGHDR; CDR2 reads SFDVKD. CDR3 residues: CATSEPRTSGRRGYGHSTDTQYF. In DNA, the CDR3 is TGTGCCACCAGTGAACCTAGGACTAGCGGGAGACGTGGTTACGGGCATAGCACAGATACGCAGTATTTT.

This chain uses TRBV5-3 with TRBJ2-7, with TRBD1 matching 10 bases. TRBV5-3 is recorded as an ORF, its role being uncertain. This CDR3 is 11 amino acids long. After removal of 8 bases from V and 4 bases from J, the junction contained 0 bases not matched to a gene. For the CDR3, the DNA is TGTGCCAGGGACAGGGGGTACGAGCAGTACTTC. The encoded protein is CARDRGYEQYF.

The chain carries TRBV9 and TRBJ2-2, with D unclear. Per germline, CDR1 SGDLS and CDR2 YYNGEE. The CDR3 extends over 16 amino acids. V was trimmed by 0 bases and J by 5 bases, leaving 14 bases between them. DNA for the CDR3: TGTGCCAGCAGCGTAGTGGAAAGCAGCTCAACCGGGGAGCTGTTTTTT. Translated: CASSVVESSSTGELFF.

The chain carries TRBV11-2 and TRBJ1-1; D gene ambiguous. The length of the CDR3 is 13 residues. The V end was cut by 1 base, the J end by 5 bases, with 8 bases between. Looked up from germline, CDR1 is SGHAT and CDR2 is FQNNGV. The CDR3 here is CASSLARGTEAFF. The CDR3 DNA reads as TGTGCCAGCAGCTTAGCAAGAGGAACTGAAGCTTTCTTT.

This clone was seen only once. V gene TRBV18 combines with J gene TRBJ2-7, with 8 nucleotides matching TRBD2. This CDR3 comprises 14 residues. J lost 5 bases, V lost 1 base, and 4 bases had no gene match. Germline V CDR1 and CDR2: KGHSH, LQKENI. The CDR3, as DNA: TGTGCCAGCTCACCACAAAGCGGGAGTAACGAGCAGTACTTC. Amino acids: CASSPQSGSNEQYF.

V gene TRBV10-1 combines with J gene TRBJ2-3; D possibly uses TRBD1 or TRBD2 (5 bases each). Trimming left V 6 bases short and J 4 bases short, with 11 bases between. CDR1 and CDR2 from the germline V gene are WNHNN and SYGVQD (reference sequence). The CDR3 extends over 13 amino acids. The CDR3 DNA reads TGCGCCAGCAGCGGGGCAAAGTCAGATACGCAGTATTTT. Translation: CASSGAKSDTQYF.

The V call is TRBV4-3, the J call TRBJ1-1; 8 bases are a match to TRBD1. This CDR3 contains 14 residues. V was pared by 0 bases and J by 5 bases, with 2 bases of the junction left unmatched. The germline CDR1 and CDR2 sequences are LGHNA and YSLEER. CDR3 loop: CASSQDRGQTEAFF. CDR3 sequence (DNA): TGCGCCAGCAGCCAAGACAGGGGGCAAACTGAAGCTTTCTTT.

This clone has only one observation. The chain recombines TRBV6-1 with TRBJ1-2; 9 bases map to TRBD1. Trimming took 2 bases from V and 4 from J; bases not matched to a gene: 8. The germline CDR1 and CDR2 sequences are MNHNS and SASEGT. CDR3 length: 16 amino acids. The CDR3 region is CASSETTGGLGYGYTF. The CDR3 DNA is TGTGCCAGCAGTGAAACGACAGGGGGTCTGGGCTATGGCTACACCTTC.

The chain recombines TRBV7-9 with TRBJ1-6, with D possibly matching TRBD1 (5 bases). V was trimmed by 4 bases and J by 8 bases, leaving 21 bases between them. The CDR3 is made up of 17 amino acids. Germline CDR1 reads SEHNR; CDR2 reads FQNEAQ (reference sequence). CDR3 in DNA: TGTGCCAGCAGCTCCCCCCCAAGGGACGGGGTCCATTCACCCCTCCACTTT. Encoded protein: CASSSPPRDGVHSPLHF.

This clone was detected only once. The chain has TRBV5-6 and TRBJ2-3; 8 positions match TRBD2. In germline, CDR1 is SGHDT, CDR2 YYEEEE. This CDR3 region has 15 residues. V shed 4 bases and J 1 base; nucleotides not matched to a gene: 5. The CDR3: CASSLSGSRTDTQYF. In DNA, the CDR3 is TGTGCCAGCAGCCTAAGCGGGAGCCGCACAGATACGCAGTATTTT.

The rearrangement uses TRBV30 and TRBJ1-2; D is possibly TRBD1 (6 bases). Germline loops: CDR1 GTSNPN, CDR2 SVGIG (reference sequence). V gave up 5 bases and J gave up 8 bases, with 15 bases separating them. The CDR3 is 12 amino acids. In nucleotides, the CDR3 is TGTGCCTGGGACGTTTCCCAGGGGGGCTACACCTTC. Amino acid sequence: CAWDVSQGGYTF.

This chain joins TRBV7-2 and TRBJ2-1; possibly TRBD1 for D (6 bases). The germline V gene encodes CDR1 SGHTA and CDR2 FQGNSA. Deletions cut 5 bases from V and 0 bases from J, with 11 bases between. The CDR3 is 15 amino acids. In nucleotides, the CDR3 is TGTGCCAGCAGCCAGGGGATTAGCTCCTACAATGAGCAGTTCTTC. Its translation is CASSQGISSYNEQFF.

J is TRBJ2-5 and V is TRBV4-1; D uncertain. The germline gives CDR1 MGHRA, CDR2 YSYEKL. V lost 2 bases and J 1 base, leaving 5 bases between the germline ends. The CDR3 spans 13 residues. For the CDR3, the DNA is TGCGCCAGCAGCCAACTCGTCCAAGAGACCCAGTACTTC. This gives the protein CASSQLVQETQYF.

The chain carries TRBV19 and TRBJ1-1; 8 nucleotides align to TRBD1. CDR3 length: 13 residues. From germline, CDR1 is LNHDA and CDR2 SQIVND (reference sequence). J was trimmed by 4 bases and V by 4 bases; bases with no gene match: 2. The CDR3, as DNA: TGTGCCAGTAGTACCGGGACAGGCACTGAAGCTTTCTTT. The encoded protein is CASSTGTGTEAFF.

The chain combines TRBV5-7 with TRBJ2-7; weak D call: TRBD2 (5 bases). TRBV5-7 falls under the ORF class, with uncertain function. This CDR3 contains 15 residues. Between the trimmed V and J ends, which lost 4 bases and 4 bases, there was a span of 18 bases. The CDR3 nucleotides are TGTGCCAGCAGCCCACTGAGGGATTTATGGTACGAGCAGTACTTC. Residues: CASSPLRDLWYEQYF.

This chain links TRBV7-6 with TRBJ1-6, with D tentatively TRBD1 (5 bases). Per germline, CDR1 SGHVS and CDR2 FNYEAQ. V was shortened by 5 bases and J by 7 bases, with 18 bases between the two germline ends. This CDR3 has 16 amino acids. The CDR3 DNA is TGTGCCAGCAGCCCAGCGGGAGGGACCTCGAATTCACCCCTCCACTTT. Protein product: CASSPAGGTSNSPLHF.

The chain employs TRBV27 and TRBJ1-2, with a weak D call TRBD1 (5 bases). The CDR3 is 13 residues long. From germline, CDR1 is MNHEY and CDR2 SMNVEV (reference sequence). The V and J ends lost 4 bases and 4 bases respectively, with 10 bases between them. The chain's CDR3 is CASSSTDSYGYTF. In DNA form, the CDR3 reads TGTGCCAGCAGTTCTACAGACAGCTATGGCTACACCTTC.